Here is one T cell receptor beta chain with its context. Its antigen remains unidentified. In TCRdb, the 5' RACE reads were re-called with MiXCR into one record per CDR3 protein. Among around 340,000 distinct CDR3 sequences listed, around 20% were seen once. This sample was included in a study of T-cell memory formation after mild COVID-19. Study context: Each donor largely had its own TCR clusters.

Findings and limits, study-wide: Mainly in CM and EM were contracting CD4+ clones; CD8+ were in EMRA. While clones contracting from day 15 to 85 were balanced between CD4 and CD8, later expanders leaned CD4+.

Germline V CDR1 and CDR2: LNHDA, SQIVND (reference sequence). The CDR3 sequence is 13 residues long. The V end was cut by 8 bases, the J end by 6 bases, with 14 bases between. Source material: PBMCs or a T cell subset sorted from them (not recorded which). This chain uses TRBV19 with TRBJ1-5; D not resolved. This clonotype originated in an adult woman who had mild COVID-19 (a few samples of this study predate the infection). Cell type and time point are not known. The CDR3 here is CASPFPLIQPQHF. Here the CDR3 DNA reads TGTGCCAGTCCTTTCCCCCTTATTCAGCCCCAGCATTTT.